This T cell receptor (beta chain) was recovered during a study of CD8 T cells in ankylosing spondylitis. TCRdb re-derived calls from the 5' RACE reads in MiXCR, one entry per CDR3 protein. The table shows around 250,000 distinct CDR3 sequences, with under 20% occurring only once. This clonotype was detected many times. What it binds is not known. CDR3 size: 14 residues. The germline V and J ends were trimmed by 4 bases and 6 bases, with 13 bases remaining between them. The germline CDR1 and CDR2 sequences are MNHEY and SVGEGT. Whole-study findings and limits: Matched synovial fluid from ankylosing spondylitis patients was reported to be enriched for disease-linked clones.

What was sequenced was blood, either unsorted or a sorted T cell fraction (not recorded which). The origin of this receptor is a male donor with ankylosing spondylitis or in good health (not recorded which). V usage is TRBV6-2 or TRBV6-3 and J usage is TRBJ2-1; D gene ambiguous. The CDR3 DNA is TGTGCCAGCAGTTTGGTAAGGGCCTCCAATGAGCAGTTCTTC. This encodes CASSLVRASNEQFF.